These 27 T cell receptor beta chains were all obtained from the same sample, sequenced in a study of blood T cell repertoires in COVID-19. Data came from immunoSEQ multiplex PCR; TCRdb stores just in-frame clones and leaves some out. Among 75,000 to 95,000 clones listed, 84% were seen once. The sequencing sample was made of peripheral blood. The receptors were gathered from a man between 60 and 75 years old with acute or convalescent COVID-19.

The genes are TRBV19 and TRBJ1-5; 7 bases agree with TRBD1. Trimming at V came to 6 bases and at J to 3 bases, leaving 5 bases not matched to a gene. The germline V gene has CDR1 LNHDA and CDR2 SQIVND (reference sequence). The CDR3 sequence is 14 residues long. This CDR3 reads CASREGQNNQPQHF. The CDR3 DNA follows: TGTGCCAGTAGGGAGGGACAGAACAATCAGCCCCAGCATTTT.

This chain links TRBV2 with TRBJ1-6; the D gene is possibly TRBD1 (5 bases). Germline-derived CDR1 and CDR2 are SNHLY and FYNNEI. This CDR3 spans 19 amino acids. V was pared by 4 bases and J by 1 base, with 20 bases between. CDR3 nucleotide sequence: TGTGCCAGCAGTGCCCAGGGTACAGCATTAGGATCCTATAATTCACCCCTCCACTTT. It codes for CASSAQGTALGSYNSPLHF. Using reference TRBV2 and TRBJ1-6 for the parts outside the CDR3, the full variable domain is EPEVTQTPSHQVTQMGQEVILRCVPISNHLYFYWYRQILGQKVEFLVSFYNNEISEKSEIFDDQFSVERPDGSNFTLKIRSTKLEDSAMYFCASSAQGTALGSYNSPLHFGNGTRLTVT.

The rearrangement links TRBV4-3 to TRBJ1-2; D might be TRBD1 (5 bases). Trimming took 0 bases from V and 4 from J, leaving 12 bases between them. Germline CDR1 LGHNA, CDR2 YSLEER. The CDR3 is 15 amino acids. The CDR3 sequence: CASSQESQGRYGYTF. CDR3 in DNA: TGCGCCAGCAGCCAAGAAAGCCAGGGCCGCTATGGCTACACCTTC.

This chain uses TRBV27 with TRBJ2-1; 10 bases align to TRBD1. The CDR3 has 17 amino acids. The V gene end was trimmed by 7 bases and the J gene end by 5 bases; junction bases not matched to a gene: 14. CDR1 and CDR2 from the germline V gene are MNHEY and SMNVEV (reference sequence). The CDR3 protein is CASTLGIGTGDDNEQFF. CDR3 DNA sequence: TGTGCCAGCACCCTTGGGATTGGGACAGGGGATGACAATGAGCAGTTCTTC.

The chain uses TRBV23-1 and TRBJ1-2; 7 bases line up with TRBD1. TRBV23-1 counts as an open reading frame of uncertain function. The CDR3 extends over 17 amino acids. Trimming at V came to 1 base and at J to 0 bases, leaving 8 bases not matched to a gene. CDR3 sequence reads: CASSQLCPGQPNYGYTF. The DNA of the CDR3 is TGCGCCAGCAGTCAATTGTGTCCGGGACAGCCTAACTATGGCTACACCTTC.

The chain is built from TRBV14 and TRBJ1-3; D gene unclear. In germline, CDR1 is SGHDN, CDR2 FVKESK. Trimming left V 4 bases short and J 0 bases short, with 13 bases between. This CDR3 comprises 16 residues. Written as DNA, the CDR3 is TGTGCCAGCAGCCGAGGACTGCTCAGCTCTGGAAACACCATATATTTT. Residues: CASSRGLLSSGNTIYF.

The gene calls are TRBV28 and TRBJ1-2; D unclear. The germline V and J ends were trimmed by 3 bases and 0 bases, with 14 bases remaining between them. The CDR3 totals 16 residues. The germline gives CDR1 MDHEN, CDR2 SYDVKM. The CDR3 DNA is TGTGCCAGCAGTTTGCCTGGGCACGGGGCTAACTATGGCTACACCTTC. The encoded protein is CASSLPGHGANYGYTF.

The CDR3 DNA reads as TGTGCCAGCAGCCCCCAGGGAAAGGCGGACACCGGGGAGCTGTTTTTT. Translated, it gives CASSPQGKADTGELFF. V is TRBV14 and J is TRBJ2-2; tentatively, D is TRBD1 (5 bases). V shed 4 bases and J shed 3 bases, with 15 bases lying between them. There are 16 residues in the CDR3. Germline-derived CDR1 and CDR2 are SGHDN and FVKESK.

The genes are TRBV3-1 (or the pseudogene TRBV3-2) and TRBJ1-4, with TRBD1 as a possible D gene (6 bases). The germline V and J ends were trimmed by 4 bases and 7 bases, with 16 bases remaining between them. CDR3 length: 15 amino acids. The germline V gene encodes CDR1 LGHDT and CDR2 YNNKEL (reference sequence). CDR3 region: CASSRWTALGEKLFF. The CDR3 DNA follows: TGTGCCAGCAGCCGCTGGACAGCCTTGGGTGAAAAACTGTTTTTT.

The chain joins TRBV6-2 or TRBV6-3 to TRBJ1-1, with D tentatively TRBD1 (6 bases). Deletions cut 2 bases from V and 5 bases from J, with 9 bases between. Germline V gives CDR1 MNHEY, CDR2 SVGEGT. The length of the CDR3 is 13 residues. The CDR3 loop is CASSYADSTEAFF. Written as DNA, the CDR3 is TGTGCCAGCAGTTACGCGGACAGTACTGAAGCTTTCTTT.

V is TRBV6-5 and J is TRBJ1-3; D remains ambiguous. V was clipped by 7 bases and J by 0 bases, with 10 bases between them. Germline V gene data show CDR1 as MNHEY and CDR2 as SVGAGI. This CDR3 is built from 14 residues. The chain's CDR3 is CASTLTRSGNTIYF. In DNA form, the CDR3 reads TGTGCCAGCACCCTAACCCGCTCTGGAAACACCATATATTTT.

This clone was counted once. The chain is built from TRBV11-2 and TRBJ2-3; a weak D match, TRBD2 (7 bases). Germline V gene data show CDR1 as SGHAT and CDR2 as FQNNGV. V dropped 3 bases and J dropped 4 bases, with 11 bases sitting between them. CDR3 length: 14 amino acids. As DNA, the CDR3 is TGTGCCAGCAGCTTGGGGGGGCCCGCAGATACGCAGTATTTT. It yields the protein CASSLGGPADTQYF. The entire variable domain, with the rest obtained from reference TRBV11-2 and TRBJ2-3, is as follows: EAGVAQSPRYKIIEKRQSVAFWCNPISGHATLYWYQQILGQGPKLLIQFQNNGVVDDSQLPKDRFSAERLKGVDSTLKIQPAKLEDSAVYLCASSLGGPADTQYFGPGTRLTVL.

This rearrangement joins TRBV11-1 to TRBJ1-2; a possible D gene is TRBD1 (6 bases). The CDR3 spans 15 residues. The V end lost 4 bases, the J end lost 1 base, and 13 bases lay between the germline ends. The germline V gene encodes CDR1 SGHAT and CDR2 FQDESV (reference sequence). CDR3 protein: CASSSSGTLNYGYTF. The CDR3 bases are TGTGCCAGCAGCTCCTCCGGGACACTTAACTATGGCTACACCTTC.

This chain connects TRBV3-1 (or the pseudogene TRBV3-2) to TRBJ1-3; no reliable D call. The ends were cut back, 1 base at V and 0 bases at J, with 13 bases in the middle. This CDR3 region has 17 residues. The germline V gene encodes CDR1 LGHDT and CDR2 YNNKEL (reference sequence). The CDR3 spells CASSQGVTPRSGNTIYF. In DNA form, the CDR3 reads TGTGCCAGCAGCCAAGGAGTGACACCCCGCTCTGGAAACACCATATATTTT.

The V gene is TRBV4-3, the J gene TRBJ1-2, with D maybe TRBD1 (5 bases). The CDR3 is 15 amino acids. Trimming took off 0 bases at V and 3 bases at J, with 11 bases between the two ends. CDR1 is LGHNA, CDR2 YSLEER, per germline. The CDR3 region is CASSQDSRVDYGYTF. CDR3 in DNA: TGCGCCAGCAGCCAAGATAGCAGGGTGGACTATGGCTACACCTTC.

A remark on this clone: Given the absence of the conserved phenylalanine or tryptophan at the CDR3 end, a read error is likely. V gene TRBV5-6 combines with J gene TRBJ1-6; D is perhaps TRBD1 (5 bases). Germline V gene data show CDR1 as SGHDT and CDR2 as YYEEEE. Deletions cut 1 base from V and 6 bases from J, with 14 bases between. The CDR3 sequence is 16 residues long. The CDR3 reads CASSLFPGRGNSPLHL. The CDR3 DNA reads TGTGCCAGCAGCTTGTTCCCGGGGCGGGGTAATTCACCCCTCCACCTT.

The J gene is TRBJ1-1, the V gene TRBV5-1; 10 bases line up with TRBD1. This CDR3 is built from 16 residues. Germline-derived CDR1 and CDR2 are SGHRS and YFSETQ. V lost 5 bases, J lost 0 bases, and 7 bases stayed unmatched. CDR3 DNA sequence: TGCGCCAGCAGATTTGGGACAGGGGTCTTGAACACTGAAGCTTTCTTT. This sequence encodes CASRFGTGVLNTEAFF.

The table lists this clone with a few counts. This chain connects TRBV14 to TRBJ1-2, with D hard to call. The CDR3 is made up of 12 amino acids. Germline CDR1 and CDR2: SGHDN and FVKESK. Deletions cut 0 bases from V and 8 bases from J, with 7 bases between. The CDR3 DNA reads TGTGCCAGCAGCCAAGAACATTACGGCTACACCTTC. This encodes CASSQEHYGYTF. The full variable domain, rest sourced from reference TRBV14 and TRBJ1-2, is EAGVTQFPSHSVIEKGQTVTLRCDPISGHDNLYWYRRVMGKEIKFLLHFVKESKQDESGMPNNRFLAERTGGTYSTLKVQPAELEDSGVYFCASSQEHYGYTFGSGTRLTVV.

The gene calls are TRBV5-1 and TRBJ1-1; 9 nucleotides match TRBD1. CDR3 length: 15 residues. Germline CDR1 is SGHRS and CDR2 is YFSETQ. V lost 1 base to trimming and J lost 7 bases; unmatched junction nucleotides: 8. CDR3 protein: CASSLLGRDRDEAFF. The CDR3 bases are TGCGCCAGCAGCTTGTTGGGCCGGGACAGGGATGAAGCTTTCTTT.

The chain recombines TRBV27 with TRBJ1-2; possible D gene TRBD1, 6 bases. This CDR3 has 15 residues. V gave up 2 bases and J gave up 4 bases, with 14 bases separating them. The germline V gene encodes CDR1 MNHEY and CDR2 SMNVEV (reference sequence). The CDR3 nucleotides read TGTGCCAGCAGTTTAACGGGGACACGCGGCTATGGCTACACCTTC. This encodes CASSLTGTRGYGYTF.

CDR3 protein: CASSQVPSSNTGELFF. CDR3 nucleotides: TGTGCCAGCAGCCAAGTGCCTAGCAGTAATACCGGGGAGCTGTTTTTT. The V gene is TRBV14, the J gene TRBJ2-2; tentatively, D is TRBD2 (5 bases). CDR3 length equals 16 residues. V lost 1 base and J 5 bases, leaving 14 bases between the germline ends. Germline CDR1 is SGHDN and CDR2 is FVKESK.

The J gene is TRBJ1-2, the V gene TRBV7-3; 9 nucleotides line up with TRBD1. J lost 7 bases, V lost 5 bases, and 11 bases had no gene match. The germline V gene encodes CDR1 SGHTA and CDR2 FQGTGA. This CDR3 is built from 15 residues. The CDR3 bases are TGTGCCAGCAGCGAACAGGGGGCTACCACTTTTGGCTACACCTTC. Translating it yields CASSEQGATTFGYTF.

CDR3 protein: CASRPGQGYHSPLHF. In DNA, the CDR3 is TGTGCCAGCCGACCGGGACAGGGTTATCATTCACCCCTCCACTTT. V and J are TRBV28 and TRBJ1-6, with TRBD1 matching 9 bases. Germline V lookup: CDR1 MDHEN, CDR2 SYDVKM. V trimming: 8 bases; J trimming: 8 bases; junction bases outside the gene matches: 10. This CDR3 has 15 residues.

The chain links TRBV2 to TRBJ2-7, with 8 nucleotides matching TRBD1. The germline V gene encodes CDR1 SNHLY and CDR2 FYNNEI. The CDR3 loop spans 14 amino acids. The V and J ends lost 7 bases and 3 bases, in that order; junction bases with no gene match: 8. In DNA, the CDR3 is TGTGCCAGCATGCGGCCAGGGGGCCTCTACGAGCAGTACGTC. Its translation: CASMRPGGLYEQYV.

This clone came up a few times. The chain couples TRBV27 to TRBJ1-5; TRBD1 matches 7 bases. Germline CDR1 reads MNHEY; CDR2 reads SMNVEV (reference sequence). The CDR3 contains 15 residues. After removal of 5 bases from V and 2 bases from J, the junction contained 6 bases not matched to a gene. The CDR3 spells CASSRQGWGNQPQHF. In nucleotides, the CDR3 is TGTGCCAGCAGTAGACAGGGTTGGGGCAATCAGCCCCAGCATTTT.

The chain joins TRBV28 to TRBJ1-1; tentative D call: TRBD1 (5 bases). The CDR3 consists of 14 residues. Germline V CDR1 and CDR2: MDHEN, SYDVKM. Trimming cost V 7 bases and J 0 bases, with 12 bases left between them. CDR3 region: CASKTGPLNTEAFF. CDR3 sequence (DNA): TGTGCCAGCAAAACAGGTCCTCTGAACACTGAAGCTTTCTTT.

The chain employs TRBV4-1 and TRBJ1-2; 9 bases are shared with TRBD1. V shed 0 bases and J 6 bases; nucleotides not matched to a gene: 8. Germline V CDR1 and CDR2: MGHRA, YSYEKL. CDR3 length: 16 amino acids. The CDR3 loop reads CASSQEGGQGRNGYTF. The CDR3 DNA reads TGCGCCAGCAGCCAAGAAGGGGGACAGGGCCGGAATGGCTACACCTTC.